Included here is one T cell receptor beta chain sequence, with context. Its matching antigen is unknown. These data are taken from a study of CD8 T cells in ankylosing spondylitis. Study-wide results and limits: A TCR beta motif of about eight highly homologous variants seemed to mark ankylosing spondylitis blood. Relatively rare in peripheral blood, disease-linked clones were also CD8+.

Losses at the gene ends were 6 bases for V and 0 bases for J; bases not matched to a gene: 6. The CDR3 is 16 residues long. CDR1 is LGHNA, CDR2 YSLEER, per germline. TCRdb re-derived calls from the 5' RACE reads in MiXCR, one entry per CDR3 protein. The sample records 500,000 to 650,000 distinct CDR3 sequences, about 5% being singletons. The source material was blood, either unsorted or a sorted T cell fraction (not recorded which). The clonotype originates from a male donor with ankylosing spondylitis. The chain links TRBV4-3 to TRBJ2-2, with 8 nucleotides matching TRBD2. CDR3 DNA: TGCGCCAGCAGTCGACTAGCGTCAACGAACACCGGGGAGCTGTTTTTT. Translation: CASSRLASTNTGELFF.